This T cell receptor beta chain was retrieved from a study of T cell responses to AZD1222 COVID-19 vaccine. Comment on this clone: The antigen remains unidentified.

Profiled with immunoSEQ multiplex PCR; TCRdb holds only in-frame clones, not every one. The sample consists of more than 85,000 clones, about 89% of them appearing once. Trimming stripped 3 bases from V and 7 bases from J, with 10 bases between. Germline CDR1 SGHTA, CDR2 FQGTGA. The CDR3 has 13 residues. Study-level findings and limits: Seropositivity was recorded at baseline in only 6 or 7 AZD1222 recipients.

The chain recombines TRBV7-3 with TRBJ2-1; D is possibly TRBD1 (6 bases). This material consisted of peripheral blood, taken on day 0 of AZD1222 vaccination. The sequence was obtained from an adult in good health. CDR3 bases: TGTGCCAGCAGCTTTAGCCAGGGGAATGAGCAGTTCTTC. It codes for CASSFSQGNEQFF.